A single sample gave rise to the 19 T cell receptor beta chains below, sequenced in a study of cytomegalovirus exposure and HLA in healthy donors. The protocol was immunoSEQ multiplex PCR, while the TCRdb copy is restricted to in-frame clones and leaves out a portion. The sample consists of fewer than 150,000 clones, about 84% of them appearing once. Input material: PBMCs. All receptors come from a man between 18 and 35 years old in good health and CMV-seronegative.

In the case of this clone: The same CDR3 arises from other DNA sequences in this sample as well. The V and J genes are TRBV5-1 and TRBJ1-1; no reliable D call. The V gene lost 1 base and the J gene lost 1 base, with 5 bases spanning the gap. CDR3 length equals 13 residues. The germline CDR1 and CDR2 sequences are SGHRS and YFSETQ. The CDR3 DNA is TGCGCCAGCAGCTTGACCGGGAACACTGAAGCTTTCTTT. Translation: CASSLTGNTEAFF.

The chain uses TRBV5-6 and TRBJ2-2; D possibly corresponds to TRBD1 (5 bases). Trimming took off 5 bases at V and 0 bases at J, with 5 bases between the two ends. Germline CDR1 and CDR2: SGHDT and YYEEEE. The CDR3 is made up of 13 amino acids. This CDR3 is CASRGPNTGELFF. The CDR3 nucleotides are TGTGCCAGCAGGGGGCCGAACACCGGGGAGCTGTTTTTT.

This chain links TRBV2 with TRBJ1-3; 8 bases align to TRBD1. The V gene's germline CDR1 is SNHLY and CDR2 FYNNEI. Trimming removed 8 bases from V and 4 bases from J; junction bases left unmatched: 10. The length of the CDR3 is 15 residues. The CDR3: CASAEDRGSGNTIYF. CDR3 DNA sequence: TGTGCCAGCGCGGAAGACAGGGGATCAGGAAACACCATATATTTT.

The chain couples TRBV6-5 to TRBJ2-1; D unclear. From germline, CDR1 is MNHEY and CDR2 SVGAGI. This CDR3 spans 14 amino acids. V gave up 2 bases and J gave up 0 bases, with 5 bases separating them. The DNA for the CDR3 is TGTGCCAGCAGTTACCGTAGCTCCTACAATGAGCAGTTCTTC. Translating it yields CASSYRSSYNEQFF.

The DNA for the CDR3 is TGTGCCAGCAGTTCCCCCGACAGGGTTAAAGCTTTCTTT. It translates to CASSSPDRVKAFF. The chain employs TRBV27 and TRBJ1-1; 7 bases are a match to TRBD1. V gave up 4 bases and J gave up 9 bases; unmatched junction bases: 8. Germline CDR1 reads MNHEY; CDR2 reads SMNVEV (reference sequence). CDR3 length: 13 residues.

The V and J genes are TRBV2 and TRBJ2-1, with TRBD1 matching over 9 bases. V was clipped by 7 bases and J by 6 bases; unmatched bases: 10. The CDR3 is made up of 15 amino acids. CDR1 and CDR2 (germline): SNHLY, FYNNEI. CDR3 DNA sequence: TGTGCCAGCATCCCGGACAGGGGAATGAGCAATGAGCAGTTCTTC. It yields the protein CASIPDRGMSNEQFF.

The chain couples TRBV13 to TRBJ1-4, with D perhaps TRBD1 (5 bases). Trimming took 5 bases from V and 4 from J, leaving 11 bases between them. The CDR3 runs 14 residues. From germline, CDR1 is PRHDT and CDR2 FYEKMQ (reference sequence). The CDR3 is CASSHDRRNEKLFF. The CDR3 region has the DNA TGTGCCAGCAGCCACGACAGACGTAATGAAAAACTGTTTTTT.

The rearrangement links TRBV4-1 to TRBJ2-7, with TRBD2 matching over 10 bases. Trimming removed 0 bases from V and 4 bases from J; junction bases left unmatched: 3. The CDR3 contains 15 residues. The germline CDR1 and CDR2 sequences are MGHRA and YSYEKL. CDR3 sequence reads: CASSQDEREGYEQYF. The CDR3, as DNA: TGCGCCAGCAGCCAAGATGAGCGGGAGGGGTACGAGCAGTACTTC.

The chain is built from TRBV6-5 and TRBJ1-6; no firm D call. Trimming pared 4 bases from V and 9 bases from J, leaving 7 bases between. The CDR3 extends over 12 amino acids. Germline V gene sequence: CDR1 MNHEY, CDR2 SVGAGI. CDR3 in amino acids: CASSSRGSPLHF. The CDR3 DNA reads TGTGCCAGCAGTTCCCGGGGTTCACCCCTCCACTTT.

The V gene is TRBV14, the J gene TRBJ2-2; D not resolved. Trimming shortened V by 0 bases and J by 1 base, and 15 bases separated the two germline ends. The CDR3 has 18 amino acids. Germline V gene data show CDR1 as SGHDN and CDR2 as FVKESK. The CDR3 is CASSQDYHLTRNTGELFF. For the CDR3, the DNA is TGTGCCAGCAGCCAAGATTACCATCTAACCCGGAACACCGGGGAGCTGTTTTTT.

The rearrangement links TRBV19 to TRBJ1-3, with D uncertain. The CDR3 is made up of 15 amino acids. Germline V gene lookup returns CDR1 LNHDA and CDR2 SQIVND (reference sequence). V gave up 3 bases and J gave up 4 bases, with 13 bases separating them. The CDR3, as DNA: TGTGCCAGTAGTATGGACTCTACAGCGGGAAACACCATATATTTT. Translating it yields CASSMDSTAGNTIYF.

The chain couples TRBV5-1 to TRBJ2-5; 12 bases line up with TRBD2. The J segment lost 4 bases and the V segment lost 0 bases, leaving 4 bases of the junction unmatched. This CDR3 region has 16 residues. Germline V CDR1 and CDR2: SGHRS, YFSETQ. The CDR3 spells CASSLGRLAGAETQYF. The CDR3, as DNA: TGCGCCAGCAGCTTGGGACGACTAGCGGGGGCAGAGACCCAGTACTTC.

CDR3 amino acids: CASSQVPGREDEQYF. In DNA, the CDR3 is TGCGCCAGCAGCCAAGTCCCCGGGAGGGAGGACGAGCAGTACTTC. The V call is TRBV4-1, the J call TRBJ2-7; TRBD2 matches at 8 bases. CDR1 is MGHRA, CDR2 YSYEKL, per germline. The trim removed 1 base at V and 5 bases at J, leaving 7 bases unmatched. There are 15 residues in the CDR3.

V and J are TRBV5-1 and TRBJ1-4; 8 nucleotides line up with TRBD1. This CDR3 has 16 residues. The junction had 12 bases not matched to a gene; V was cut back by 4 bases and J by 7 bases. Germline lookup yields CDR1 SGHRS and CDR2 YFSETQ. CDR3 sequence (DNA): TGCGCCAGCAGCCGCGCAGGGGGCCCCCCGGGTGAAAAACTGTTTTTT. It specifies CASSRAGGPPGEKLFF. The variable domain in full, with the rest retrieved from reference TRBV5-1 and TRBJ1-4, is KAGVTQTPRYLIKTRGQQVTLSCSPISGHRSVSWYQQTPGQGLQFLFEYFSETQRNKGNFPGRFSGRQFSNSRSEMNVSTLELGDSALYLCASSRAGGPPGEKLFFGSGTQLSVL.

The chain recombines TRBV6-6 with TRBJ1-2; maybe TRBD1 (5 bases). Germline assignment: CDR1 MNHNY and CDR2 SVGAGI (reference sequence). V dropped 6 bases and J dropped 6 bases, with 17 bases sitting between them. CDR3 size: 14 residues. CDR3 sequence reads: CASSAIQGGDGYTF. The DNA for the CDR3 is TGTGCCAGCAGCGCTATCCAGGGAGGGGATGGCTACACCTTC.

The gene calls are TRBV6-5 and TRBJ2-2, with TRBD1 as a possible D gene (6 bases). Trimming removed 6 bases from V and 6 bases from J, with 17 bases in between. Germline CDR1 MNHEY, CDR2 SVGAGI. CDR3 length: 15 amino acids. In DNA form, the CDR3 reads TGTGCCAGCAGCCCAGGACAGTTCAGGGCCGGGGAGCTGTTTTTT. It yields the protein CASSPGQFRAGELFF.

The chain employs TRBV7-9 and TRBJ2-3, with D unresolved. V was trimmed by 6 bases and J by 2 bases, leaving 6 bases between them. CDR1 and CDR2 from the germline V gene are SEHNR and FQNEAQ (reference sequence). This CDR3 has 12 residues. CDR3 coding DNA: TGTGCCAGCAGTCCCTCCACAGATACGCAGTATTTT. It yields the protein CASSPSTDTQYF. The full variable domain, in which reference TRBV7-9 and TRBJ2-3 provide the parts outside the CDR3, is DTGVSQNPRHKITKRGQNVTFRCDPISEHNRLYWYRQTLGQGPEFLTYFQNEAQLEKSRLLSDRFSAERPKGSFSTLEIQRTEQGDSAMYLCASSPSTDTQYFGPGTRLTVL.

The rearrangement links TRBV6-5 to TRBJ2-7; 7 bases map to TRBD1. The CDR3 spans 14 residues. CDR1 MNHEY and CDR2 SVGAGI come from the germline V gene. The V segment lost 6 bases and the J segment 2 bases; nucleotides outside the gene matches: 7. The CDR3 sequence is CASSRDSLPYEQYF. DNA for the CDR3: TGTGCCAGCAGCCGGGACAGCCTACCCTACGAGCAGTACTTC.

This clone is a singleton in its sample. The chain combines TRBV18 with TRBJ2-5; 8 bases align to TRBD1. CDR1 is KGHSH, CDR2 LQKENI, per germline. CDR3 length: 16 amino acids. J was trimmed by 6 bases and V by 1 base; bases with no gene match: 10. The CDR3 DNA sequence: TGTGCCAGCTCACCACTACCCGGACAGGGCGTGAAGACCCAGTACTTC. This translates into CASSPLPGQGVKTQYF.